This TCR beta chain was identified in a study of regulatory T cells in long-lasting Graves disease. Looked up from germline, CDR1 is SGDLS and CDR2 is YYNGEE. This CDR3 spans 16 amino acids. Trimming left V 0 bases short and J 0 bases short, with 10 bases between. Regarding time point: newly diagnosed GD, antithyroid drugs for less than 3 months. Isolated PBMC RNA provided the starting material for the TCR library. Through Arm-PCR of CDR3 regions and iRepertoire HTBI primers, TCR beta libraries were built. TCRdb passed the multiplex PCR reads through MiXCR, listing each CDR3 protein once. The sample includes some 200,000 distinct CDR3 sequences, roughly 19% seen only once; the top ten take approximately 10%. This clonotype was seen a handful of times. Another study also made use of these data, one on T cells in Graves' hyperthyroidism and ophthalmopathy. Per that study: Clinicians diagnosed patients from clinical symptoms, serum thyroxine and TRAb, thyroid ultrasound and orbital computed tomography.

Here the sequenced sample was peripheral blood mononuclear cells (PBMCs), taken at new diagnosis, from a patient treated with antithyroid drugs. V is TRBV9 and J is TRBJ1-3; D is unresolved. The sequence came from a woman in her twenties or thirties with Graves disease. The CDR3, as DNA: TGTGCCAGCAGCGTAGAAATGGGGTGCTCTGGAAACACCATATATTTT. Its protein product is CASSVEMGCSGNTIYF.